The clone carrying this T cell receptor beta chain appeared many times. Its specificity is unknown. The data derive from a study of T-cell reconstitution after alpha-beta-depleted transplantation in children. Study observations and caveats: Where some patients showed high TCRbeta diversity at day 60, it came from recipient T cells and thymic progenitors that had survived.

Molecular barcoding with unique molecular identifiers was used for the TCRbeta library. Using its own MiXCR run on the PCR reads, TCRdb lists one record per CDR3 protein. Of some 200,000 distinct CDR3 sequences listed, 6.3% are singletons. The material was PBMCs, obtained before TCRalphabeta/CD19-depleted stem cell transplant. This receptor was obtained from a girl in the first two years of life with combined immunodeficiency, due to receive a stem cell transplant.

The DNA of the CDR3 is TGCAGCGTATCACAGGGACCCAACTATGGCTACACCTTC. Residues: CSVSQGPNYGYTF. The V and J genes are TRBV29-1 and TRBJ1-2; TRBD1 is a possible D gene (6 bases). This CDR3 has 13 amino acids. Germline loops: CDR1 SQVTM, CDR2 ANQGSEA. Trimming left V 6 bases short and J 2 bases short, with 13 bases between.